These T cell receptor beta chains were read from a single sample in a study of blood T cells in healthy people across ages. TCRdb reprocessed the 5' RACE reads with MiXCR, giving one entry per CDR3 protein. The data hold approximately 1.5 million distinct CDR3 sequences, with 40% to 45% observed a single time. The sample consisted of blood. These receptors all come from a woman aged 18-29 years in good health. Both conserved end residues are part of each CDR3. A D gene is named only where the DNA matches it firmly. Clone size, where shown, is once, few, many, or a class for clones that have expanded.

DNA: TGTGCCAGCAGTTTTGTAGACCATAGCAATCAGCCCCAGCATTTT
CDR3: CASSFVDHSNQPQHF
D: .
J: TRBJ1-5
size: .
V: TRBV28

DNA: TGTGCCATCAGTGAGTCGACGCGGACTAGCGTCGCAGGGTACAATGAGCAGTTCTTC
CDR3: CAISESTRTSVAGYNEQFF
D: TRBD2
J: TRBJ2-1
size: many
V: TRBV10-3

DNA: TGTGCCAGCAGCTTAGGATTGTCGGGGACGGGCAATCAGCCCCAGCATTTT
CDR3: CASSLGLSGTGNQPQHF
D: .
J: TRBJ1-5
size: .
V: TRBV7-2

DNA: TGTGCCAGCAGCCTCCGGGTCTACTCCTACGAGCAGTACTTC
CDR3: CASSLRVYSYEQYF
D: .
J: TRBJ2-7
size: .
V: TRBV6-5

DNA: TGCGCCAGCAGCTTTCCTAGCGGAGACAATGAGCAGTTCTTC
CDR3: CASSFPSGDNEQFF
D: TRBD2
J: TRBJ2-1
size: .
V: TRBV5-1

DNA: TGTGCCAGCAGCCCTACCTTGTACCAAGAGACCCAGTACTTC
CDR3: CASSPTLYQETQYF
D: .
J: TRBJ2-5
size: .
V: TRBV7-9

DNA: TGTGCCAGCGGACCGGGGGACAGGGTGAACACTGAAGCTTTCTTT
CDR3: CASGPGDRVNTEAFF
D: TRBD1
J: TRBJ1-1
size: .
V: TRBV28

DNA: TGCAGCGTCGTGTTGGGTTCGGGAGAAAAACCGTTTTTT
CDR3: CSVVLGSGEKPFF
D: .
J: TRBJ1-4
size: .
V: TRBV29-1

DNA: TGTGCCAGCAGCCAAGGGTCTAGCGGGAGATGGGGTGAGCAGTTCTTC
CDR3: CASSQGSSGRWGEQFF
D: TRBD2
J: TRBJ2-1
size: .
V: TRBV4-2

DNA: TGCAGTGCTAGAGATCAAGGGGCTGGCTCCTACAATGAGCAGTTCTTC
CDR3: CSARDQGAGSYNEQFF
D: .
J: TRBJ2-1
size: .
V: TRBV20-1

DNA: TGTGCCAGCAGCTTGCAGGGTGTGCAAGAGCAGTTCTTC
CDR3: CASSLQGVQEQFF
D: .
J: TRBJ2-1
size: .
V: TRBV11-3

DNA: TGCAGTGCCCCACCGGCAGGTGGCAATGAGCAGTTCTTC
CDR3: CSAPPAGGNEQFF
D: .
J: TRBJ2-1
size: few
V: TRBV20-1

DNA: TGCGCCAGCAGCCAAGATCGGCGCAGCTACTATGGCTACACCTTC
CDR3: CASSQDRRSYYGYTF
D: .
J: TRBJ1-2
size: .
V: TRBV4-3

DNA: TGTGCCAGCAGTGTTAGGACGGCGGGTTCACCCCTCCACTTT
CDR3: CASSVRTAGSPLHF
D: .
J: TRBJ1-6
size: .
V: TRBV2

DNA: TGCGCCAGCACCCACGGGGCAGGTGCCTACAATGAGCAGTTCTTC
CDR3: CASTHGAGAYNEQFF
D: .
J: TRBJ2-1
size: .
V: TRBV5-1

DNA: TGTGCCAGCAGTTTAGGGACAGCCCAGCATTTT
CDR3: CASSLGTAQHF
D: .
J: TRBJ1-5
size: few
V: TRBV12-3/TRBV12-4

DNA: TGCGCCAGCAGCCAGCTCCCCCTACAGCCCCAGCATTTT
CDR3: CASSQLPLQPQHF
D: .
J: TRBJ1-5
size: .
V: TRBV4-1

DNA: TGTGCCAGCAGTGTCCAGTCGCGAGCTAATGAAAAACTGTTTTTT
CDR3: CASSVQSRANEKLFF
D: .
J: TRBJ1-4
size: few
V: TRBV28

DNA: TGCAGTGCTAGTCGTACTCCAGCTTTCTTT
CDR3: CSASRTPAFF
D: .
J: TRBJ1-1
size: .
V: TRBV20-1

DNA: TGTGCCAGCAGCGACGGACTAGCCACCTACAATGAGCAGTTCTTC
CDR3: CASSDGLATYNEQFF
D: TRBD2
J: TRBJ2-1
size: .
V: TRBV7-2

DNA: TGCAGCGTCCATCGGGAAAGGTGGGACAGTGAAGCTTTCTTT
CDR3: CSVHRERWDSEAFF
D: TRBD1
J: TRBJ1-1
size: .
V: TRBV29-1

DNA: TGTGCCAGCAGTTTAGCCTCTACGGCTGCTAATGAAAAACTGTTTTTT
CDR3: CASSLASTAANEKLFF
D: .
J: TRBJ1-4
size: few
V: TRBV28

DNA: TGTGCCAGCAGCTTAGCTTCCCAGACGGCCTATGGCTACACCTTC
CDR3: CASSLASQTAYGYTF
D: .
J: TRBJ1-2
size: few
V: TRBV7-9

DNA: TGTGCCAGCAGCCCCTGGACAGGGGGCAACACCGGGGAGCTGTTTTTT
CDR3: CASSPWTGGNTGELFF
D: TRBD1
J: TRBJ2-2
size: .
V: TRBV9

DNA: TGTGCCAGCAGCCAAACGGACAGAGCCACAGATACGCAGTATTTT
CDR3: CASSQTDRATDTQYF
D: .
J: TRBJ2-3
size: .
V: TRBV4-2

DNA: TGCAGCGTTGAACCTAGCGGGGGTAATGAGCAGTTCTTC
CDR3: CSVEPSGGNEQFF
D: TRBD2
J: TRBJ2-1
size: .
V: TRBV29-1

DNA: TGTGCCAGCAACTCGGACACCAACTATGGCTACACCTTC
CDR3: CASNSDTNYGYTF
D: .
J: TRBJ1-2
size: .
V: TRBV12-3/TRBV12-4

DNA: TGTGCCAGCAGCGTGGGGACTAGCGTGGGAGATACGCAGTATTTT
CDR3: CASSVGTSVGDTQYF
D: TRBD2
J: TRBJ2-3
size: .
V: TRBV9

DNA: TGTGCCAGCAACCTTAGGACTAGGCTCGGCACCGGGGAGCTGTTTTTT
CDR3: CASNLRTRLGTGELFF
D: TRBD2
J: TRBJ2-2
size: .
V: TRBV7-2

DNA: TGCAGCGTTCGTCTTGAAGGGATACGGGGCTACACCTTC
CDR3: CSVRLEGIRGYTF
D: .
J: TRBJ1-2
size: .
V: TRBV29-1

DNA: TGTGCCAGCAGTGGAGGGGCCCGCACAGATACGCAGTATTTT
CDR3: CASSGGARTDTQYF
D: .
J: TRBJ2-3
size: many
V: TRBV6-6

DNA: TGTGCCAGCAGCTTAGCACTGAGAGCTTTCTTT
CDR3: CASSLALRAFF
D: .
J: TRBJ1-1
size: few
V: TRBV7-2

DNA: TGCAGTGCTAGAGATTCAGGCGGGGCGAACACCGGGGAGCTGTTTTTT
CDR3: CSARDSGGANTGELFF
D: .
J: TRBJ2-2
size: once
V: TRBV20-1

DNA: TGTGCCAGCAGCCAAGAGTGGACAGAAGAGACCCAGTACTTC
CDR3: CASSQEWTEETQYF
D: .
J: TRBJ2-5
size: .
V: TRBV3-1

DNA: TGTGCCACCAGTGATTCGGGACTAGCGGGACCACGGGGTGAGCAGTTCTTC
CDR3: CATSDSGLAGPRGEQFF
D: TRBD2
J: TRBJ2-1
size: few
V: TRBV24-1

DNA: TGTGCCAGCGCGTCCCTCGGGGCCACCTACAATGAGCAGTTCTTC
CDR3: CASASLGATYNEQFF
D: .
J: TRBJ2-1
size: once
V: TRBV9

DNA: TGTGCCAGCAGTGTACCCCCGGGGTATGGCTACACCTTC
CDR3: CASSVPPGYGYTF
D: .
J: TRBJ1-2
size: .
V: TRBV28

DNA: TGTGCCAGCAGCGATCGACTGACCCTTAGAGGCGATATGCAGTATTTT
CDR3: CASSDRLTLRGDMQYF
D: .
J: TRBJ2-3
size: .
V: TRBV7-2

DNA: TGTGCCAGCAGCCGACCGAACTCGGCCTCTGCAGATACGCAGTATTTT
CDR3: CASSRPNSASADTQYF
D: .
J: TRBJ2-3
size: .
V: TRBV21-1

DNA: TGCAGTGCCCAGAGACAGAACACTGAAGCTTTCTTT
CDR3: CSAQRQNTEAFF
D: .
J: TRBJ1-1
size: few
V: TRBV20-1

DNA: TGTGCCAGCAGCTCACAGACTAGCGGGGGGGCCGAACAGTTCTTC
CDR3: CASSSQTSGGAEQFF
D: TRBD2
J: TRBJ2-1
size: few
V: TRBV5-5

DNA: TGCAGCGTTCAGGGCCAGCTCCGAGGAAACACCATATATTTT
CDR3: CSVQGQLRGNTIYF
D: .
J: TRBJ1-3
size: .
V: TRBV29-1

DNA: TGTGCCAGCAGCTTAGCAATTAGCGGGAGGGGTAATGAGCAGTTCTTC
CDR3: CASSLAISGRGNEQFF
D: TRBD2
J: TRBJ2-1
size: few
V: TRBV13

DNA: TGCGCCAGCAGCCAGAGCGGAAACCTTTACAATGAGCAGTTCTTC
CDR3: CASSQSGNLYNEQFF
D: .
J: TRBJ2-1
size: .
V: TRBV5-1

DNA: TGTGCCAGCAGTGTGGACCACGGACGGGTGAACACTGAAGCTTTCTTT
CDR3: CASSVDHGRVNTEAFF
D: .
J: TRBJ1-1
size: few
V: TRBV27

DNA: TGTGCCAGCAGTTTAATTTCGGGGTACCACAATGAGCAGTTCTTC
CDR3: CASSLISGYHNEQFF
D: .
J: TRBJ2-1
size: .
V: TRBV28

DNA: TGTGCCAGCAGTGTGGACAGGGGTCAAGATACGCAGTATTTT
CDR3: CASSVDRGQDTQYF
D: TRBD1
J: TRBJ2-3
size: .
V: TRBV6-1

DNA: TGTGCCAGCAGCTTATCCCTTTCTGGGCAAGATACGCAGTATTTT
CDR3: CASSLSLSGQDTQYF
D: .
J: TRBJ2-3
size: .
V: TRBV11-2